This TCR beta chain comes out of a study of T cells in Graves' hyperthyroidism and ophthalmopathy. About the research overall: Staff took peripheral blood when the initial diagnosis was made, before any treatment began.

Sample collection date corresponds to first hyperthyroidism diagnosis, prior to any ophthalmopathy symptoms. Researchers amplified the TCR beta CDR3 regions from RNA transcripts. Using the HTBI primer set, a first-round RT-PCR was run on the TCR CDR3. TCRdb reprocessed the multiplex PCR reads via MiXCR and lists one record per CDR3 protein. The data contain about 260,000 distinct CDR3 sequences, 20% to 30% of them singletons. The receptor was derived from a man aged 40-49 years with Graves' hyperthyroidism that later progressed to Graves' ophthalmopathy. Sequencing was performed on blood.

CDR3 in amino acids: CSVEGVSTDTQYF. DNA of the CDR3: TGCAGCGTAGAGGGTGTGAGCACAGATACGCAGTATTTT. The chain carries TRBV29-1 and TRBJ2-3; tentative D call: TRBD2 (5 bases). Looked up from germline, CDR1 is SQVTM and CDR2 is ANQGSEA. Trimming left V 6 bases short and J 0 bases short, with 10 bases between. The CDR3 runs to 13 residues.